The 11 T cell receptor beta chains listed next were all sequenced from one sample in a study of cytomegalovirus exposure and HLA in healthy donors. Use of 60 Vbeta and 13 Jbeta primers characterized the PCR. The data were produced by immunoSEQ multiplex PCR, yet TCRdb's version contains in-frame clones alone and is incomplete. The repertoire holds 110,000 to 150,000 clones, with roughly 83% as singletons. The sequenced material came from PBMCs. These receptors all stem from a middle-aged man in good health and CMV-seropositive.

The chain couples TRBV30 to TRBJ1-5, with no clear D. Germline CDR1 and CDR2: GTSNPN and SVGIG (reference sequence). Between the trimmed V and J ends, which lost 3 bases and 0 bases, there was a span of 6 bases. The CDR3 loop spans 13 amino acids. The CDR3 loop reads CAWSGDSNQPQHF. The DNA of the CDR3 is TGTGCCTGGAGCGGGGATAGCAATCAGCCCCAGCATTTT.

The sample holds one count of this clone. This chain joins TRBV2 and TRBJ1-5, with D unresolved. Trimming shortened V by 8 bases and J by 0 bases, and 8 bases separated the two germline ends. The CDR3 is made up of 13 amino acids. Germline CDR1 is SNHLY and CDR2 is FYNNEI. This chain's CDR3 is CASQQNSNQPQHF. The CDR3 DNA follows: TGTGCCAGCCAACAGAATAGCAATCAGCCCCAGCATTTT.

The chain joins TRBV6-4 to TRBJ1-4; no definite D call. CDR1 MRHNA and CDR2 SNTAGT come from the germline V gene. There are 14 residues in the CDR3. Trimming removed 5 bases from V and 2 bases from J, with 9 bases in between. CDR3 DNA: TGTGCCAGCAGTCAACCACTCACTAATGAAAAACTGTTTTTT. It specifies CASSQPLTNEKLFF.

The V call is TRBV9, the J call TRBJ1-1, with a weak D call TRBD1 (6 bases). CDR3 length equals 14 residues. Trimming cost V 2 bases and J 0 bases, with 8 bases left between them. The germline CDR1 and CDR2 sequences are SGDLS and YYNGEE. For the CDR3, the DNA is TGTGCCAGCAGCGTGGACAGAGTGAACACTGAAGCTTTCTTT. Translated, it gives CASSVDRVNTEAFF. Full variable domain (rest looked up from reference TRBV9 and TRBJ1-1): DSGVTQTPKHLITATGQRVTLRCSPRSGDLSVYWYQQSLDQGLQFLIQYYNGEERAKGNILERFSAQQFPDLHSELNLSSLELGDSALYFCASSVDRVNTEAFFGQGTRLTVV.

The CDR3 loop is CASSQDRDTEAFF. The CDR3 region has the DNA TGTGCCAGCAGCCAAGATCGGGACACTGAAGCTTTCTTT. The genes are TRBV4-2 and TRBJ1-1, with unresolved D. The CDR3 totals 13 residues. CDR1 and CDR2 from the germline V gene are LGHNA and YNFKEQ. V gave up 0 bases and J gave up 3 bases, with 5 bases separating them.

This chain links TRBV7-3 with TRBJ2-1; possibly TRBD1 for D (6 bases). This CDR3 has 13 residues. Germline V gene lookup returns CDR1 SGHTA and CDR2 FQGTGA. With 5 bases removed from V and 8 bases from J, the gap between germline ends came to 13 bases. CDR3 protein: CASSPYTGYEQFF. Written as DNA, the CDR3 is TGTGCCAGCAGCCCCTATACAGGGTATGAGCAGTTCTTC.

The chain is built from TRBV7-9 and TRBJ1-2, with TRBD1 identical over 11 bases. The germline gives CDR1 SEHNR, CDR2 FQNEAQ (reference sequence). V lost 4 bases and J lost 5; bases outside the gene matches: 6. CDR3 size: 15 residues. CDR3 in amino acids: CASSSRTGGWYGYTF. The CDR3, as DNA: TGTGCCAGCAGCTCCCGGACAGGGGGCTGGTATGGCTACACCTTC.

The chain recombines TRBV6-5 with TRBJ1-1; TRBD1 is a possible D gene (5 bases). V was trimmed by 0 bases and J by 5 bases, leaving 10 bases between them. Germline CDR1 is MNHEY and CDR2 is SVGAGI. This CDR3 contains 14 residues. This CDR3 is CASSYSLGGTEAFF. In DNA form, the CDR3 reads TGTGCCAGCAGTTACTCTTTGGGGGGTACTGAAGCTTTCTTT.

CDR3 amino acids: CAWSVLLRDNEQFF. The CDR3 DNA follows: TGTGCCTGGAGTGTACTTCTGAGGGATAATGAGCAGTTCTTC. The rearrangement links TRBV30 to TRBJ2-1; possible D gene TRBD2, 5 bases. Trimming stripped 0 bases from V and 7 bases from J, with 13 bases between. This CDR3 is 14 amino acids long. Germline values: CDR1 GTSNPN, CDR2 SVGIG (reference sequence).

The chain joins TRBV5-4 to TRBJ2-1; weak D call: TRBD2 (6 bases). Trimming shortened V by 4 bases and J by 6 bases, and 23 bases separated the two germline ends. The CDR3 extends over 17 amino acids. CDR1 and CDR2 from the germline V gene are SGHNT and YYREEE (reference sequence). The chain's CDR3 is CASSPTGAGHDTNEQFF. The CDR3 nucleotides are TGTGCCAGCAGCCCAACCGGGGCGGGGCATGATACCAATGAGCAGTTCTTC.

The chain combines TRBV27 with TRBJ1-2; no clear D. This CDR3 comprises 13 residues. The V gene's germline CDR1 is MNHEY and CDR2 SMNVEV (reference sequence). V was pared by 3 bases and J by 3 bases, with 8 bases between. DNA of the CDR3: TGTGCCAGCAGTTTGAGGAGGGACTATGGCTACACCTTC. This gives the protein CASSLRRDYGYTF.